These T cell receptor beta chains were read from a single sample in a study of monozygotic twins with cystic fibrosis. Measured with immunoSEQ multiplex PCR; TCRdb has only the in-frame clones, and not every one. The repertoire holds around 23,000 clones, more than 85% seen once, with about 0.31% in the top ten. Specimen: blood. All receptors derive from a girl under 10 years old with cystic fibrosis. The CDR3 runs from the conserved cysteine through the conserved F or W.

>TRBV7-2|TRBJ2-1
CASSLSPGPYYNEQFF
>TRBV10-2|TRBJ2-7
CASSPPAGTRTTYEQYF
>TRBV10-3|TRBJ1-3
CAISERDSVSGNTIYF
>TRBV4-1|TRBJ2-7
CASSQVFSGTAYEQYF
>TRBV6-1|TRBJ1-5
CASSGAQGFQSPNQPQHF
>TRBV9|TRBJ1-1
CASSPGTATEAFF
>TRBV5-1|TRBJ2-2
CASRQGATGELFF
>TRBV9|TRBJ2-1
CASSEGSGTFYNEQFF
>TRBV18|TRBJ1-6
CASSPRPTGGTSNSPLHF
>TRBV29-1|TRBJ1-2
CSVILGPGYTF
>TRBV5-4|TRBJ2-1
CASSLNTNNEQFF
>TRBV30|TRBJ2-7
CAWSVALEQYF
>TRBV7-9|TRBJ1-2
CASSLAKRDRDNGYTF
>TRBV9|TRBJ1-6
CASSVDPGGSNSPLHF
>TRBV13|TRBJ1-5
CASSAGGAQPQHF
>TRBV5-6|TRBJ1-5
CASSIGQGQQPQHF
>TRBV5-1|TRBJ1-2
CASSSTGVEGYTF
>TRBV6-5|TRBJ1-1
CASSHYRGGTEAFF
>TRBV13|TRBJ1-1
CASSRGPGTYTEAFF
>TRBV1|TRBJ2-1
CTSSQDYRGRAYNEQFF
>TRBV7-2|TRBJ2-7
CASSFPGLAGYEQYF
>TRBV10-3|TRBJ2-7
CAIRGASGASSEQYF
>TRBV6-5|TRBJ1-4
CASGRQGGEKLFF
>TRBV6-6|TRBJ1-4
CASSLQGELFF
>TRBV4-3|TRBJ2-2
CASSQEAWSTGELFF
>TRBV6-1|TRBJ1-6
CASSDPDVRYNSPLHF
>TRBV27|TRBJ1-1
CASSLSSGGLVFTEAFF
>TRBV4-3|TRBJ1-1
CASSQEYGGPTEAFF
>TRBV5-6|TRBJ1-2
CASSLDSLGDENYGYTF
>TRBV10-3|TRBJ2-5
CAISPRGLETQYF
>TRBV27|TRBJ2-2
CASSLLIQPNTGELFF
>TRBV19|TRBJ1-2
CASSMSGDGYTF
>TRBV5-5|TRBJ1-2
CASSGGTEVLYGYTF
>TRBV10-1|TRBJ2-7
CASPSGGASYEQYF
>TRBV13|TRBJ2-7
CASSSTSSYEQYF
>TRBV2|TRBJ1-3
CASRDFAGSGNTIYF
>TRBV9|TRBJ2-5
CASSLGGAREETQYF
>TRBV6-1|TRBJ2-7
CASSERVSYEQYF
>TRBV2|TRBJ2-1
CASRGFGGGSYNEQFF
>TRBV18|TRBJ2-7
CASSPNRDRGGEQYF
>TRBV27|TRBJ1-1
CASSYLGAEAFF
>TRBV15|TRBJ2-3
CATSRGTGTSTSDTQYF
>TRBV6-1|TRBJ1-5
CASSEGYSNLMPQHF
>TRBV28|TRBJ1-2
CASKQGATRYDGYTF
>TRBV6-5|TRBJ2-1
CASSYTSGGGYNEQFF
>TRBV30|TRBJ1-1
CAWSDNTEAFF
>TRBV5-5|TRBJ1-2
CASSGWGLDGTYGYTF
>TRBV4-3|TRBJ2-2
CASSQDSRERGTGELFF
>TRBV11-3|TRBJ2-2
CASSLGLGGRPWTGELFF
>TRBV7-8|TRBJ1-5
CASSLSGGNQPQHF
>TRBV7-2|TRBJ1-5
CASSLHIDQPQHF
>TRBV6-1|TRBJ1-5
CASTPTGPDNQPQHF
>TRBV4-3|TRBJ2-7
CASSQDLPDGDSYEQYF
>TRBV30|TRBJ1-6
CAWSFGRGNSPLHF
>TRBV30|TRBJ2-7
CAWSGGQSLYF
>TRBV14|TRBJ2-1
CASGANYNEQFF
>TRBV27|TRBJ1-1
CASSWGQANTEAFF
>TRBV6-6|TRBJ2-1
CASSPRLAGADEQFF
>TRBV15|TRBJ1-2
CATSQDRRNYGYTF